Given below is one TCR beta chain in context. The sample is drawn from a study of Ad26.COV2.S vaccination and SARS-CoV-2 variants. Overall study context: In the COV1001 trial, the donor was in the Ad26.COV2.S arm. The authors gave Ad26.COV2.S intramuscularly, either once or twice 56 days apart.

This table comes from immunoSEQ multiplex PCR, and its TCRdb copy is limited to in-frame clones, with some not included. Here the sample spans 500,000 or so clones, roughly nine tenths being singletons. Treatment in this sample: some 20 received Ad26.COV2.S at low or high dose, single or two shots; roughly five received placebo; per-sample allocation not given. Samples were taken on day 63 after the first vaccine or placebo injection. Ad26.COV2.S expressed prefusion-stabilized spike from the original Wuhan strain. The germline V gene encodes CDR1 MNHEY and CDR2 SVGAGI. V lost 4 bases and J lost 3; bases outside the gene matches: 4. The CDR3 has 15 amino acids.

The chain has TRBV6-5 and TRBJ1-4; TRBD1 matches 8 bases. The sequence derives from a person aged 18-60 years who received the Ad26.COV2.S COVID-19 vaccine or a placebo. Sequencing was performed on peripheral blood, taken in a trial of Ad26.COV2.S vaccine versus placebo. CDR3 nucleotide sequence: TGTGCCAGCAGTTCAACAGGGGGGGCTAATGAAAAACTGTTTTTT. Encoded protein: CASSSTGGANEKLFF.